This TCR beta chain was sequenced for a study of OX40 agonist ivuxolimab in advanced cancers. The overall study: Ivuxolimab, an agonist antibody against OX40 (CD134), was given to patients. A mean age of about 59 years, range about 23 to 80, was recorded, and 70% to 85% were male. Whole-study results and caveats: Dose levels from 0.1 to 3.0 mg/kg saw CD4+ and CD8+ blood T cells expand clonally by week 6.

Produced via immunoSEQ multiplex PCR; TCRdb's table is partial and in-frame only. The sample gives 35,000 to 45,000 clones, roughly 90% of which show up once; roughly 18% is in the top ten. Notes on this clone: Its antigen is undetermined.

The CDR3 totals 16 residues. Trimming took 4 bases from V and 4 from J, leaving 19 bases between them. In germline, CDR1 is MDHEN, CDR2 SYDVKM. The material was CD4+ or CD8+ T cells sorted from blood, obtained in a trial of the OX40 agonist ivuxolimab. The chain has TRBV28 and TRBJ1-2; the D gene is possibly TRBD1 (5 bases). This clonotype was obtained from an adult with an advanced solid tumor such as melanoma, head and neck, liver or kidney cancer. The DNA for the CDR3 is TGTGCCAGCAGTTACACTTTTAAAACAGGTTTCTATGGCTACACCTTC. It yields the protein CASSYTFKTGFYGYTF.